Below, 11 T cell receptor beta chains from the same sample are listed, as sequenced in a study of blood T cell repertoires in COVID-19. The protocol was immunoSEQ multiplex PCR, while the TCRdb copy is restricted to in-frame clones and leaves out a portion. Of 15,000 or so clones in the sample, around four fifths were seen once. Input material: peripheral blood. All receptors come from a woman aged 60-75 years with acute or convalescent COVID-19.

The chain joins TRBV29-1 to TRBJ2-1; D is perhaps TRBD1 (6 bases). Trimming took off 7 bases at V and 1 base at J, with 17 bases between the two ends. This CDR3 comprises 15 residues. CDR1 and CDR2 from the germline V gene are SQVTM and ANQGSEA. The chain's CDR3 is CSGRGGQASYNEQFF. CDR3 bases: TGCAGCGGCCGAGGGGGACAAGCATCCTACAATGAGCAGTTCTTC.

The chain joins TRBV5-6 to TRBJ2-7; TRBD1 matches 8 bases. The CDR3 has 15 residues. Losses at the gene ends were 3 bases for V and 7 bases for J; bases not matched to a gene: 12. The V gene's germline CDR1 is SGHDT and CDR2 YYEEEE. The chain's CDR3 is CASSYTGGMSREQYF. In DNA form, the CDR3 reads TGTGCCAGCAGCTATACAGGGGGGATGAGTCGAGAGCAGTACTTC.

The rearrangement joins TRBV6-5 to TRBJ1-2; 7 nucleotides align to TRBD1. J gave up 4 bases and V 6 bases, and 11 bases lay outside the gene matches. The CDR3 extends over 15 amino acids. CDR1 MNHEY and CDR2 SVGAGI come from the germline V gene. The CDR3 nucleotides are TGTGCCAGCAGACTTGGGGTAGGGGGCGGCTATGGCTACACCTTC. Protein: CASRLGVGGGYGYTF.

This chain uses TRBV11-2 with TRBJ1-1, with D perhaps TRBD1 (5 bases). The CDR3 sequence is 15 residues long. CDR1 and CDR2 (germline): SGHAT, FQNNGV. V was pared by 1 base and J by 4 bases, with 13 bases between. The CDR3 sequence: CASSLGSRVATEAFF. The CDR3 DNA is TGTGCCAGCAGCTTAGGTTCCAGGGTGGCCACTGAAGCTTTCTTT.

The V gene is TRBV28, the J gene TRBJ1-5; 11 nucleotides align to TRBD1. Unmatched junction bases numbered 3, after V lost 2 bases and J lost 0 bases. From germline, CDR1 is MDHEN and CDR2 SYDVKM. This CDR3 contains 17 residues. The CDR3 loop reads CASSLRTGGISNQPQHF. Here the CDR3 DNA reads TGTGCCAGCAGTTTAAGGACAGGGGGCATTAGCAATCAGCCCCAGCATTTT. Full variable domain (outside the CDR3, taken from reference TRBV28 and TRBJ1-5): DVKVTQSSRYLVKRTGEKVFLECVQDMDHENMFWYRQDPGLGLRLIYFSYDVKMKEKGDIPEGYSVSREKKERFSLILESASTNQTSMYLCASSLRTGGISNQPQHFGDGTRLSIL.

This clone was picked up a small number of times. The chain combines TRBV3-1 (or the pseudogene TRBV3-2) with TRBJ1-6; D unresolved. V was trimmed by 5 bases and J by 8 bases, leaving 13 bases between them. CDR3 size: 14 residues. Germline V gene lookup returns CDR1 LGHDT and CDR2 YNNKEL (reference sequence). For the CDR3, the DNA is TGTGCCAGCAGCAGCTACTTGTTGCATTCACCCCTCCACTTT. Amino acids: CASSSYLLHSPLHF.

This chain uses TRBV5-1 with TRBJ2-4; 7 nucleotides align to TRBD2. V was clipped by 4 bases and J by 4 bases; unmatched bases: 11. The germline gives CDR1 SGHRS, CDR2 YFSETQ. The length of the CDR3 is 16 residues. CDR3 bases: TGCGCCAGCAGCCGAGGGGAGGGTAAGGGGAAAAACATTCAGTACTTC. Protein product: CASSRGEGKGKNIQYF.

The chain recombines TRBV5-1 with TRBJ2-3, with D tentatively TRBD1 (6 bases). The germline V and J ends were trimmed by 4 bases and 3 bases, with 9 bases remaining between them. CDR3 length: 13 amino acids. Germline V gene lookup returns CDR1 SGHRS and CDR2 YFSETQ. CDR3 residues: CASSRGQTDTQYF. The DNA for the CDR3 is TGCGCCAGCAGCCGGGGACAAACAGATACGCAGTATTTT.

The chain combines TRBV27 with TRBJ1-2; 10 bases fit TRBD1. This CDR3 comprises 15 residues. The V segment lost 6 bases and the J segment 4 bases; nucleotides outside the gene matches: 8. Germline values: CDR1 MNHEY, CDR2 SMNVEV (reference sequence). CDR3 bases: TGTGCCAGCAGGGGACAGGGGAATCTTGCCTATGGCTACACCTTC. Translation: CASRGQGNLAYGYTF.

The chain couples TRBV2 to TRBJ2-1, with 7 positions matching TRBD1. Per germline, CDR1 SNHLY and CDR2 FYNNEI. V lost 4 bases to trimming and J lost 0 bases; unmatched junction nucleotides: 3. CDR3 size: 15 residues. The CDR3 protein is CASSARGPSYNEQFF. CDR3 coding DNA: TGTGCCAGCAGTGCTAGGGGGCCCTCCTACAATGAGCAGTTCTTC.

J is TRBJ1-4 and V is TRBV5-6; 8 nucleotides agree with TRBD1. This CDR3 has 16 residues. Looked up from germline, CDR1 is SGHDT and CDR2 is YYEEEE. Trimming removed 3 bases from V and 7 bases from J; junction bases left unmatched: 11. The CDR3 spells CASSSSITGGREKLFF. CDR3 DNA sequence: TGTGCCAGCAGCTCCTCGATCACAGGGGGACGTGAAAAACTGTTTTTT. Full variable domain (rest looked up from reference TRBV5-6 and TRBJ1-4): DAGVTQSPTHLIKTRGQQVTLRCSPKSGHDTVSWYQQALGQGPQFIFQYYEEEERQRGNFPDRFSGHQFPNYSSELNVNALLLGDSALYLCASSSSITGGREKLFFGSGTQLSVL.